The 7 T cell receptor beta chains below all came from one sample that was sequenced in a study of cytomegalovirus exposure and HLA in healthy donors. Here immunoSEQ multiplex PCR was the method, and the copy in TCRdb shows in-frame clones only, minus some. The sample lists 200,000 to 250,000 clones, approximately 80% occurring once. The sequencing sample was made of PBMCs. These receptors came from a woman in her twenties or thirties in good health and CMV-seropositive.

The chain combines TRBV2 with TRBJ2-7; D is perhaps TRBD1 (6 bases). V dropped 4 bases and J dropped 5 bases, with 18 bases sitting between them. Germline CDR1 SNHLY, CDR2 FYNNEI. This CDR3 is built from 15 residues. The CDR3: CASSGTGTFDHEQYF. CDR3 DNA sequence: TGTGCCAGCAGTGGTACCGGGACATTCGACCACGAGCAGTACTTC.

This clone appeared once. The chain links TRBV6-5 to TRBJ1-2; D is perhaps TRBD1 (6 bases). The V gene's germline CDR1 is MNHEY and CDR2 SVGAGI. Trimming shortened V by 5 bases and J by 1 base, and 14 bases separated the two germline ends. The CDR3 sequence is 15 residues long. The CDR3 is CASSGGVLDNYGYTF. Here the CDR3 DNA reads TGTGCCAGCAGTGGGGGCGTTCTGGATAACTATGGCTACACCTTC.

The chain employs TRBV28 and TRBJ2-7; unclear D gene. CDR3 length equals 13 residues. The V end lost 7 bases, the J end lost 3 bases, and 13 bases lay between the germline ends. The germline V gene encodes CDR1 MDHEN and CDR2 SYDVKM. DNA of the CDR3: TGTGCCAGCACCCGCGTATCGGACTACGAGCAGTACTTC. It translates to CASTRVSDYEQYF.

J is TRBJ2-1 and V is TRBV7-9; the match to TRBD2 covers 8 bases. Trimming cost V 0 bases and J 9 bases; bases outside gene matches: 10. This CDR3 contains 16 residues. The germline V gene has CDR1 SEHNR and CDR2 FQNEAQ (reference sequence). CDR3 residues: CASSLAGTRGGGEQFF. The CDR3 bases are TGTGCCAGCAGCTTAGCAGGGACTAGGGGAGGGGGTGAGCAGTTCTTC.

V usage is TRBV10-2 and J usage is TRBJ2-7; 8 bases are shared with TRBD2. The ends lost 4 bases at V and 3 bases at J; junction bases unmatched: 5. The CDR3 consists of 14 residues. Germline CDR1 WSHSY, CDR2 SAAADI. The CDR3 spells CASSVTSGSYEQYF. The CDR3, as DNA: TGCGCCAGCAGTGTAACTAGCGGCAGCTACGAGCAGTACTTC.

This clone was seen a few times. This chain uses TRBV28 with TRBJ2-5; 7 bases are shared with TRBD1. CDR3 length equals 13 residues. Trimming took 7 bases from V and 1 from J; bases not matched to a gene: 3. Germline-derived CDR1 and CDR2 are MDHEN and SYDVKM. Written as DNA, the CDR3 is TGTGCCAGCACTGGGACAGTCCAAGAGACCCAGTACTTC. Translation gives CASTGTVQETQYF.

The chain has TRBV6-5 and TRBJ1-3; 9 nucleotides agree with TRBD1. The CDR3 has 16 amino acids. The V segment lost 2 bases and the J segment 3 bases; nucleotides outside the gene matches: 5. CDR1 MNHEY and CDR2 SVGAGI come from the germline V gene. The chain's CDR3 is CASSYVQGARGNTIYF. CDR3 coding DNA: TGTGCCAGCAGTTACGTACAGGGGGCGCGTGGAAACACCATATATTTT.